One T cell receptor beta chain is described in this entry. Its target is unknown. The sample comes from a study of OX40 agonist ivuxolimab in advanced cancers. Whole-study results and caveats: Some patients who did not respond also had low normalized T-cell clonal expansion. Those patients achieving a partial response at 0.1-3.0 mg/kg showed among the lowest clonal expansion.

Assay used: immunoSEQ multiplex PCR; TCRdb lists only in-frame clones, some missing. The sample comprises about 63,000 clones, 75% to 90% of which are singletons, and 10% to 11% rests with the top ten. The CDR3 loop spans 12 amino acids. Germline CDR1 reads MNHEY; CDR2 reads SVGAGI. V was clipped by 6 bases and J by 12 bases, with 18 bases between them. The V call is TRBV6-5, the J call TRBJ2-7; perhaps TRBD1 as D (6 bases). The receptor's source is an adult with an advanced solid tumor such as melanoma, head and neck, liver or kidney cancer. The source material was CD4+ or CD8+ T cells sorted from blood, sampled in a trial of the OX40 agonist ivuxolimab. The CDR3 region is CASRSGTKNAYF. As DNA, the CDR3 is TGTGCCAGCAGGTCCGGGACAAAGAACGCGTACTTC.